Included here is one TCR beta chain sequence, with context. Its antigen remains unknown. This entry is derived from a study of cytomegalovirus exposure and HLA in healthy donors. The study, taken as a whole, reports: A further, later analysis showed that HLA-associated TCR beta chains (compared with equally common others) were more clonally expanded. A later look showed TCR association rates differing by HLA locus, highest for DRB1 and lowest for HLA-C.

13 Jbeta primers and 60 Vbeta primers were used for the PCR. Assay: immunoSEQ multiplex PCR; the TCRdb copy retains only in-frame clones and omits some. The table shows a few hundred thousand clones, with 72% occurring only once. The source is a female donor in good health and CMV-seronegative. The sample taken for sequencing was PBMCs.

Here the CDR3 DNA reads TGTGCCAGCAGCCCAGACAGGGGGCTTTACAATGAGCAGTTCTTC. It specifies CASSPDRGLYNEQFF. J is TRBJ2-1 and V is TRBV27, with 10 bases fitting TRBD1. V lost 6 bases and J lost 4; bases outside the gene matches: 6. This CDR3 has 15 residues. Germline V gives CDR1 MNHEY, CDR2 SMNVEV (reference sequence).